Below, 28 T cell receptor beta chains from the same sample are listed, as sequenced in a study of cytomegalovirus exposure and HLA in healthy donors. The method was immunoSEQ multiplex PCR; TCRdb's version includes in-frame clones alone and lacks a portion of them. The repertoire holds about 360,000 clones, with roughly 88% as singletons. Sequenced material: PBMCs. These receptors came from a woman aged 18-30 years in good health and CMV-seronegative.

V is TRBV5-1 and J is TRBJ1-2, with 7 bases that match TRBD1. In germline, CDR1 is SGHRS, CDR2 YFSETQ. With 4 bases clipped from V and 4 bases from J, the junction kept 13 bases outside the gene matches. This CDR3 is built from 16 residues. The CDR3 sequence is CASSRDGRDRSYGYTF. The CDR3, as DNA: TGCGCCAGCAGCCGGGATGGTAGGGACAGAAGCTATGGCTACACCTTC.

The CDR3 is CASSIGAEQYF. As DNA, the CDR3 is TGTGCCAGCAGTATAGGGGCCGAGCAGTACTTC. This chain joins TRBV2 and TRBJ2-7; tentatively, D is TRBD1 (5 bases). The CDR3 has 11 amino acids. V was trimmed by 5 bases and J by 6 bases, leaving 8 bases between them. Germline V gene sequence: CDR1 SNHLY, CDR2 FYNNEI. Full variable domain (remainder filled in from reference TRBV2 and TRBJ2-7): EPEVTQTPSHQVTQMGQEVILRCVPISNHLYFYWYRQILGQKVEFLVSFYNNEISEKSEIFDDQFSVERPDGSNFTLKIRSTKLEDSAMYFCASSIGAEQYFGPGTRLTVT.

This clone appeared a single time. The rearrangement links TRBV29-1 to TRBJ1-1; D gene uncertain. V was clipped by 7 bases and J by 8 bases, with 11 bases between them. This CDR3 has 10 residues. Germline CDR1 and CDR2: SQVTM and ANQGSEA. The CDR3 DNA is TGCAGCGCAGCAGGCAGGGAAGCTTTCTTT. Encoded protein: CSAAGREAFF.

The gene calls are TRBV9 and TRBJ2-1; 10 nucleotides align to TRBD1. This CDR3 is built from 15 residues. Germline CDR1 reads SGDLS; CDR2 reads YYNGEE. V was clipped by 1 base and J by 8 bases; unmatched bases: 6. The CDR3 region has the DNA TGTGCCAGCAGCGTATCGGGACAGGGGCGCTATGAGCAGTTCTTC. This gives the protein CASSVSGQGRYEQFF.

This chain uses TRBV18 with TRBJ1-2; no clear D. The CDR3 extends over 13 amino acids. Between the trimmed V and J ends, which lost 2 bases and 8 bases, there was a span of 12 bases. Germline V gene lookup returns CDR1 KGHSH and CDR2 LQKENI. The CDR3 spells CASSPYQDQGYTF. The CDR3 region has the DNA TGTGCCAGCTCACCATATCAGGATCAGGGCTACACCTTC.

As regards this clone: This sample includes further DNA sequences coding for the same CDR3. CDR3 bases: TGTGCCAGCAGTTTGTCGGGACTATACGAGCAGTACTTC. Protein sequence: CASSLSGLYEQYF. The V gene is TRBV27, the J gene TRBJ2-7, with 7 bases fitting TRBD2. Germline V gene lookup returns CDR1 MNHEY and CDR2 SMNVEV (reference sequence). Losses at the gene ends were 3 bases for V and 4 bases for J; bases not matched to a gene: 3. This CDR3 has 13 amino acids.

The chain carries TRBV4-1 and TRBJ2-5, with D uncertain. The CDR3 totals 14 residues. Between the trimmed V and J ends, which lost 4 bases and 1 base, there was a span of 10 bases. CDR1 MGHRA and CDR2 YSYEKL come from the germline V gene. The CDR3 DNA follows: TGCGCCAGCAGCCCGAGGCACCCCCAAGAGACCCAGTACTTC. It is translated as CASSPRHPQETQYF.

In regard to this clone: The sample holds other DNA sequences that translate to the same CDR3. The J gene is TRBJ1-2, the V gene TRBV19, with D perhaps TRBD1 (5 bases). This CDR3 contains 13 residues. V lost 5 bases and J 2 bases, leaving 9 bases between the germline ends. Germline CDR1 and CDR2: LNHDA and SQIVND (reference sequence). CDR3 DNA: TGTGCCAGTAGTCCTGACAGCAACTATGGCTACACCTTC. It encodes CASSPDSNYGYTF.

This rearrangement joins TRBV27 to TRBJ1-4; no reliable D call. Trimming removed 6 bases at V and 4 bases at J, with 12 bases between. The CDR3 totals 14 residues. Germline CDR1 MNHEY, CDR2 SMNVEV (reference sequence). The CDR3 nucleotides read TGTGCCAGCAGGCCGAGGGAAGGTAATGAAAAACTGTTTTTT. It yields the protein CASRPREGNEKLFF.

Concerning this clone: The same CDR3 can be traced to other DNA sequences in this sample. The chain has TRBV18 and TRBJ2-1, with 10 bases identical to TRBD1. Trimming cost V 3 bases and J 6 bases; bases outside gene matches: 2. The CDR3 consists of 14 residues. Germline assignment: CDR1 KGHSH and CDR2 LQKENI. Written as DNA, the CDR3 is TGTGCCAGCTCACCTAGGACAGGGGGCAATGAGCAGTTCTTC. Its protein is CASSPRTGGNEQFF.

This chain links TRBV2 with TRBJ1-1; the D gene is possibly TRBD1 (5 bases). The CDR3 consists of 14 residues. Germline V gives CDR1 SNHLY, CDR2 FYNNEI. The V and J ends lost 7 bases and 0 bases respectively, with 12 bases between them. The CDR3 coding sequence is TGTGCCAGCACCTTCAGGGTTCTGAACACTGAAGCTTTCTTT. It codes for CASTFRVLNTEAFF.

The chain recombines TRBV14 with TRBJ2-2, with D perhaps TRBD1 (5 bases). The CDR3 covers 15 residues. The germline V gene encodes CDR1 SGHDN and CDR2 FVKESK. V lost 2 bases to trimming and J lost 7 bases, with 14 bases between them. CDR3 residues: CASSQIRGNDGELFF. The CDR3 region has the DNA TGTGCCAGCAGCCAAATAAGGGGCAATGACGGGGAGCTGTTTTTT.

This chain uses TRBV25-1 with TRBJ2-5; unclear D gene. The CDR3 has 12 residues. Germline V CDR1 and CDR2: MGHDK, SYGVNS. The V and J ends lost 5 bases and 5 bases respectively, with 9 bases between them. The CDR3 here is CASSPPRETQYF. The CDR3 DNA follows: TGTGCCAGCAGTCCCCCCCGGGAGACCCAGTACTTC.

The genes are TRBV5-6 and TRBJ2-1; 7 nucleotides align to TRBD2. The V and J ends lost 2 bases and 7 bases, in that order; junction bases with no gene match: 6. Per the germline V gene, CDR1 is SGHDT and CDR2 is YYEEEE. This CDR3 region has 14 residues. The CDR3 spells CASSFSSGTNEQFF. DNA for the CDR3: TGTGCCAGCAGCTTTTCTAGCGGTACTAATGAGCAGTTCTTC. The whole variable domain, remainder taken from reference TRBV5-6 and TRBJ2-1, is DAGVTQSPTHLIKTRGQQVTLRCSPKSGHDTVSWYQQALGQGPQFIFQYYEEEERQRGNFPDRFSGHQFPNYSSELNVNALLLGDSALYLCASSFSSGTNEQFFGPGTRLTVL.

Here the CDR3 DNA reads TGTGCCAGCTCACTTGGACTGGGCCAAGAGACCCAGTACTTC. This sequence encodes CASSLGLGQETQYF. This chain joins TRBV18 and TRBJ2-5; D is perhaps TRBD2 (5 bases). The CDR3 sequence is 14 residues long. V lost 4 bases and J 1 base, leaving 10 bases between the germline ends. In germline, CDR1 is KGHSH, CDR2 LQKENI.

The CDR3 nucleotides are TGTGCCACCAGCATACAGGGGTTTGTGCCCTACAATGAGCAGTTCTTC. Protein sequence: CATSIQGFVPYNEQFF. This sequence joins TRBV15 and TRBJ2-1; 7 bases are a match to TRBD1. Germline-derived CDR1 and CDR2 are LNHNV and YYDKDF (reference sequence). Trimming took 4 bases from V and 2 from J; bases not matched to a gene: 8. The CDR3 is 16 amino acids.

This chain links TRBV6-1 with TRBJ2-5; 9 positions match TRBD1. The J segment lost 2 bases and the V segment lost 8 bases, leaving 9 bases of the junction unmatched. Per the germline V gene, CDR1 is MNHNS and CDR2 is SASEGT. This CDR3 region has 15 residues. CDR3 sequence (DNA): TGTGCCAGCGGCCCGGGACAGGGAGAGCAAGAGACCCAGTACTTC. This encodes CASGPGQGEQETQYF.

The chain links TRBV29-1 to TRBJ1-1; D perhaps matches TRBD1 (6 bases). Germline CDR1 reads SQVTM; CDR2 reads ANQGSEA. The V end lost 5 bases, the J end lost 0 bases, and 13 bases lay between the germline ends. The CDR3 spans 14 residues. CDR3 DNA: TGCAGCGTTACCCGTGACAGGCTGAACACTGAAGCTTTCTTT. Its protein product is CSVTRDRLNTEAFF.

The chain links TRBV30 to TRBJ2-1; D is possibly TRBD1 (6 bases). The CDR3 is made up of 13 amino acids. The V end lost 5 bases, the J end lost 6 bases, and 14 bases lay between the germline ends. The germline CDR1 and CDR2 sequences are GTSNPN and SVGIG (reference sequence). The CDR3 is CAWEGVTGNEQFF. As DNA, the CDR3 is TGTGCCTGGGAGGGGGTTACAGGCAATGAGCAGTTCTTC.

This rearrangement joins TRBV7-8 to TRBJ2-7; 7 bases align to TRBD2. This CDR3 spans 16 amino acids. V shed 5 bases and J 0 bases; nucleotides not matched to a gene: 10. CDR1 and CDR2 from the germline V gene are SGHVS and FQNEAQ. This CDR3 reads CASSGLLAPSSYEQYF. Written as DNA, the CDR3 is TGTGCCAGCAGCGGCCTACTAGCGCCCAGCTCCTACGAGCAGTACTTC.

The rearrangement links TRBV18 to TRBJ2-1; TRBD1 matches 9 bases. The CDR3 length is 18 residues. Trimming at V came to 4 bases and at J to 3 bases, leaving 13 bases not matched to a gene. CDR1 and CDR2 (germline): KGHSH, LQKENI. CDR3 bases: TGTGCCAGCTCACAACGGAGACAGGGGGAGAAAGACTACAATGAGCAGTTCTTC. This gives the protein CASSQRRQGEKDYNEQFF.

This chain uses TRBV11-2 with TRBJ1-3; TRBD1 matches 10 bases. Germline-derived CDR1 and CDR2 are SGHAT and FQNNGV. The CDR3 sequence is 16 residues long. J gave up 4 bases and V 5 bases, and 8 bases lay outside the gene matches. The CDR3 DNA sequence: TGTGCCAGCAGCCCGACAGGGGGCCTCTCGGGAAACACCATATATTTT. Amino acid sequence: CASSPTGGLSGNTIYF.

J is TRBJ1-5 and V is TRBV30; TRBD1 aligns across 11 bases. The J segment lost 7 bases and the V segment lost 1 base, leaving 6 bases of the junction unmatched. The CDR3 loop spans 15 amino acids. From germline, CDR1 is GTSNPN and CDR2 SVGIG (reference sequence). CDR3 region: CAWSGGTGGNQPQHF. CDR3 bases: TGTGCCTGGAGTGGTGGGACAGGGGGAAACCAGCCCCAGCATTTT.

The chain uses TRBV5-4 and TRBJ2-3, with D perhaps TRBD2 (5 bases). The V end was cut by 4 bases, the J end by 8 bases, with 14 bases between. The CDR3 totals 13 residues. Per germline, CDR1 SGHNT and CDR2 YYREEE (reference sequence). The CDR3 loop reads CASSPSGGITQYF. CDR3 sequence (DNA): TGTGCCAGCAGCCCCAGTGGAGGCATTACGCAGTATTTT.

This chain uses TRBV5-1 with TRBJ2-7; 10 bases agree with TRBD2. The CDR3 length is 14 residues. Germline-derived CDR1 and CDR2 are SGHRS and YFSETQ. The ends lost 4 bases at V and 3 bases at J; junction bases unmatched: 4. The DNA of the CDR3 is TGCGCCAGCAGCCTAGGGACTAGCGACTACGAGCAGTACTTC. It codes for CASSLGTSDYEQYF.

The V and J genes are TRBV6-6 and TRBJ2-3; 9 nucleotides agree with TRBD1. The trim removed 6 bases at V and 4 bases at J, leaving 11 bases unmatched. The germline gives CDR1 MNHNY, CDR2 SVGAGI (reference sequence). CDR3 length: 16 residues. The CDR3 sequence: CASRPNRGRIADTQYF. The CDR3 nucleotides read TGTGCCAGCAGACCTAACAGGGGGCGCATCGCAGATACGCAGTATTTT.

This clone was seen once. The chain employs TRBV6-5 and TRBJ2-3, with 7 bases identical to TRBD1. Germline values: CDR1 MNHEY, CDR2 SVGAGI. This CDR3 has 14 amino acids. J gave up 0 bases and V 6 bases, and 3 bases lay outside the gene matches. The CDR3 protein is CASSWDSSTDTQYF. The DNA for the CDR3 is TGTGCCAGCAGCTGGGACAGTAGCACAGATACGCAGTATTTT.

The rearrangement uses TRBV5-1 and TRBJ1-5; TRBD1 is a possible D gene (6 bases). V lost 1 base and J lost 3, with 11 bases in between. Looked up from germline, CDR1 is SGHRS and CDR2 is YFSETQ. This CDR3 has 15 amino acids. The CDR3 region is CASSLLGHPNQPQHF. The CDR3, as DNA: TGCGCCAGCAGCTTGTTGGGACATCCCAATCAGCCCCAGCATTTT.